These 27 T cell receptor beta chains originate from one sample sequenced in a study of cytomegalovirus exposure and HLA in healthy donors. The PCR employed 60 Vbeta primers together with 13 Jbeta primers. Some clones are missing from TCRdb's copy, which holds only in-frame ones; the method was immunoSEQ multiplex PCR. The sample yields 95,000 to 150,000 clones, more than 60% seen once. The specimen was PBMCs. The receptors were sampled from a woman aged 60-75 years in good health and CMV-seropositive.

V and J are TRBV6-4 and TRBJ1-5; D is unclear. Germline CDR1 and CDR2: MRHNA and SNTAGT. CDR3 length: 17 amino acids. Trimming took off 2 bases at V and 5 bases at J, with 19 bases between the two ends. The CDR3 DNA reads TGTGCCAGCAGTGACCCACTCGGCCGAACGGGGTATCAGCCCCAGCATTTT. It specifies CASSDPLGRTGYQPQHF.

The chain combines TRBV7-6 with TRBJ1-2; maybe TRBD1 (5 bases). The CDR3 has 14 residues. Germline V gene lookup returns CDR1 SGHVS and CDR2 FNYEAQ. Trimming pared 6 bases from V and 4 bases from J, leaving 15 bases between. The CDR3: CASSPQEGGYGYTF. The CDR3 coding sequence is TGTGCCAGCAGTCCACAGGAGGGCGGCTATGGCTACACCTTC.

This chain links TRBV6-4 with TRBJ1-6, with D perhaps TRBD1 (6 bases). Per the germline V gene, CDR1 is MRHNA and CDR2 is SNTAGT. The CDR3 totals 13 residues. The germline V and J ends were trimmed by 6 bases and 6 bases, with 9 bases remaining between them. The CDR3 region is CASRRQANSPLHF. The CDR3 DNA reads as TGTGCCAGCAGGAGACAGGCTAATTCACCCCTCCACTTT.

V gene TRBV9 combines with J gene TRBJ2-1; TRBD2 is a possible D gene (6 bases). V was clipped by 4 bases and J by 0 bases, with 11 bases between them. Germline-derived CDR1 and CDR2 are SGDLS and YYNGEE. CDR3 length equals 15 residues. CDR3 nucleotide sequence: TGTGCCAGCAGCACCGGGACTCGCTCCTACAATGAGCAGTTCTTC. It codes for CASSTGTRSYNEQFF.

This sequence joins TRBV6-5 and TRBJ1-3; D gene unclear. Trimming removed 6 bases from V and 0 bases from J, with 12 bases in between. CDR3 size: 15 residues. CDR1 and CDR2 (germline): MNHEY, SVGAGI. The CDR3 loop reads CASRFLYSSGNTIYF. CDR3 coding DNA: TGTGCCAGCAGATTCCTTTATTCCTCTGGAAACACCATATATTTT.

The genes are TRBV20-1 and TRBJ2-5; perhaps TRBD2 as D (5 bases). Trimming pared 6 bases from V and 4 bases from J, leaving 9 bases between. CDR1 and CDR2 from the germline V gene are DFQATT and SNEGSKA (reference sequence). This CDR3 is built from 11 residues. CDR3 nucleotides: TGCAGTGCCGAGGGCGGAGAGACCCAGTACTTC. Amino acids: CSAEGGETQYF.

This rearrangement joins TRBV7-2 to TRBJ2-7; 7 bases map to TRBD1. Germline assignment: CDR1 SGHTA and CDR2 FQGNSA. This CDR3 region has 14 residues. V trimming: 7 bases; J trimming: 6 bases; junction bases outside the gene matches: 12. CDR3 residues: CASTRQGSSSEQYF. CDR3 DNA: TGTGCCAGCACCCGACAGGGTTCCTCGAGCGAGCAGTACTTC.

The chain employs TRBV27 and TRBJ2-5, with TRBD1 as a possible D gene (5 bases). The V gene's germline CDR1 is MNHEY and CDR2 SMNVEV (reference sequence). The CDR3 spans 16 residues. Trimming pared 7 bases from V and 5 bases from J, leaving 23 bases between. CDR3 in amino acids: CASKLHTDMGWETQYF. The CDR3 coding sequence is TGTGCCAGCAAGTTACACACGGACATGGGTTGGGAGACCCAGTACTTC.

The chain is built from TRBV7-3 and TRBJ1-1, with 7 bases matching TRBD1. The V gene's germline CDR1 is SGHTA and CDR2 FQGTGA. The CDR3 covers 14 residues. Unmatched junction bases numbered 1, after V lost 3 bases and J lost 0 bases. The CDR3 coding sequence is TGTGCCAGCAGCTTCGGGACAGTGAACACTGAAGCTTTCTTT. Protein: CASSFGTVNTEAFF.

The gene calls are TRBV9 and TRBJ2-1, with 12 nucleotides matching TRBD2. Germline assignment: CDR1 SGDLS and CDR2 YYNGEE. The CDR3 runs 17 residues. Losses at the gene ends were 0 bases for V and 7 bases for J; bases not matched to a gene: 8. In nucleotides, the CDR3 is TGTGCCAGCAGCGTAGAACTTACTAGCGGGAGGTCAAATGAGCAGTTCTTC. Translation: CASSVELTSGRSNEQFF. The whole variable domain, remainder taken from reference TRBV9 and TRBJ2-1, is DSGVTQTPKHLITATGQRVTLRCSPRSGDLSVYWYQQSLDQGLQFLIQYYNGEERAKGNILERFSAQQFPDLHSELNLSSLELGDSALYFCASSVELTSGRSNEQFFGPGTRLTVL.

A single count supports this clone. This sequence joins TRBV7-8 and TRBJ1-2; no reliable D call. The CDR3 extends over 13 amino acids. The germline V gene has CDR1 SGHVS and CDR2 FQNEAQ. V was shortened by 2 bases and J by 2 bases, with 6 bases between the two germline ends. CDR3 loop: CASSLQRNYGYTF. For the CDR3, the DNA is TGTGCCAGCAGCTTACAGAGGAACTATGGCTACACCTTC. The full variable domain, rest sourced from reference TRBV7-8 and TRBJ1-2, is GAGVSQSPRYKVAKRGQDVALRCDPISGHVSLFWYQQALGQGPEFLTYFQNEAQLDKSGLPSDRFFAERPEGSVSTLKIQRTQQEDSAVYLCASSLQRNYGYTFGSGTRLTVV.

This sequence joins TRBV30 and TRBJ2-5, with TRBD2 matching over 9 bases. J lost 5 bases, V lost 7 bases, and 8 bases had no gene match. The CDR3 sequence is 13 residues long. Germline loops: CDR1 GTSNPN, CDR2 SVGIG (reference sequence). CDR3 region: CASKRRGGETQYF. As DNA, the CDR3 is TGTGCCTCCAAACGGCGGGGGGGGGAGACCCAGTACTTC.

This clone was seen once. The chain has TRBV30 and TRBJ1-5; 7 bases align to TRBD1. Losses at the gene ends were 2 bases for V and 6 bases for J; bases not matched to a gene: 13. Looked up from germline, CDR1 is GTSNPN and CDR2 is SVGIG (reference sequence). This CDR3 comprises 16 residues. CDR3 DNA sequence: TGTGCCTGGAGTTCACCCCGGACAGGAGTTCCTCAGCCCCAGCATTTT. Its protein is CAWSSPRTGVPQPQHF.

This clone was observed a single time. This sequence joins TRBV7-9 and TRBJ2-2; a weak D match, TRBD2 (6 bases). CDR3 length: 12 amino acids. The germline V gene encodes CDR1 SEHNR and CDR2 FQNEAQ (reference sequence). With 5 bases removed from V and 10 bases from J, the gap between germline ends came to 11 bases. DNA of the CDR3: TGTGCCAGCAGCGCGGGGCGCTCGGAGCTGTTTTTT. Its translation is CASSAGRSELFF.

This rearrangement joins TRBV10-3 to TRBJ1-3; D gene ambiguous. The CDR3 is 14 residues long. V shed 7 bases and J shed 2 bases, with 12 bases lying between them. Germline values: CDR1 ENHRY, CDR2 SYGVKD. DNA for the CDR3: TGTGCCATCAACCCGGGGAGCACTGGAAACACCATATATTTT. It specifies CAINPGSTGNTIYF.

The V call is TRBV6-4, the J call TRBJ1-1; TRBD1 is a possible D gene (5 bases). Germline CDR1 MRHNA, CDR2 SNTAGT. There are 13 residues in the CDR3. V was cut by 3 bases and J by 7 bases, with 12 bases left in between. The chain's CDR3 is CASSEAYQGEAFF. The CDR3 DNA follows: TGTGCCAGCAGTGAGGCCTATCAGGGTGAAGCTTTCTTT.

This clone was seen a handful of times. The CDR3 here is CATRDGYEAFF. CDR3 coding DNA: TGTGCCACGCGGGACGGCTACGAAGCTTTCTTT. J is TRBJ1-1 and V is TRBV19, with a weak D call TRBD1 (5 bases). Germline V gene lookup returns CDR1 LNHDA and CDR2 SQIVND (reference sequence). V was cut by 10 bases and J by 8 bases, with 14 bases left in between. The CDR3 runs 11 residues.

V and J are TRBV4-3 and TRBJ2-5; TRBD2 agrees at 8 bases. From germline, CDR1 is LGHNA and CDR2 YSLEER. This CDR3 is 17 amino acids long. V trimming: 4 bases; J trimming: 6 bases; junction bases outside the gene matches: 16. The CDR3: CASSRSHLDGGEKTQYF. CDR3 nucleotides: TGCGCCAGCAGCCGCAGTCACCTGGACGGGGGGGAAAAGACCCAGTACTTC.

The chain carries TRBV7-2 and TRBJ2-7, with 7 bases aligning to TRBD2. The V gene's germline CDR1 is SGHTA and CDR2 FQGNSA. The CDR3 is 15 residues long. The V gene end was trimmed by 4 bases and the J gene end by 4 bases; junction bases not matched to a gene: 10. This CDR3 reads CASSSEGTTDYEQYF. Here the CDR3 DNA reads TGTGCCAGCAGCTCAGAAGGGACTACCGATTACGAGCAGTACTTC.

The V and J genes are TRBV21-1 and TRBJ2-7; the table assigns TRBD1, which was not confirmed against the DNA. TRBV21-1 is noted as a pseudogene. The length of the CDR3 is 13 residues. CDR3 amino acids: CASSRITNYEQYF. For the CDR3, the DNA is TGTGCCAGCAGCAGAATAACAAATTACGAGCAGTACTTC.

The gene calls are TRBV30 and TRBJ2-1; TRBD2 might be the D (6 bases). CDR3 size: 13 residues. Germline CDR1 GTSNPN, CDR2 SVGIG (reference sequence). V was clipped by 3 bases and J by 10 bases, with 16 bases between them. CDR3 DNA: TGTGCCTGGAGCGCGGGAACTAGTGTCGAGCAGTTCTTC. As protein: CAWSAGTSVEQFF.

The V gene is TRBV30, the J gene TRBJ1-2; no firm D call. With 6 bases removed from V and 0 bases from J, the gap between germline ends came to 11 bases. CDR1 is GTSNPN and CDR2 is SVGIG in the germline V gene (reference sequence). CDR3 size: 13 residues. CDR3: CACIGVANYGYTF. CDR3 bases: TGTGCCTGTATCGGGGTTGCTAACTATGGCTACACCTTC.

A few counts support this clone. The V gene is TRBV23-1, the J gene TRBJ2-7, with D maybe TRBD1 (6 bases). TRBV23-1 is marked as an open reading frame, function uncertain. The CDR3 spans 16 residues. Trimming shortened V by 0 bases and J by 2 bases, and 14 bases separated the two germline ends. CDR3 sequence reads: CASSQSNRDGTYEQYF. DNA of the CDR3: TGCGCCAGCAGTCAATCGAACAGGGATGGCACCTACGAGCAGTACTTC.

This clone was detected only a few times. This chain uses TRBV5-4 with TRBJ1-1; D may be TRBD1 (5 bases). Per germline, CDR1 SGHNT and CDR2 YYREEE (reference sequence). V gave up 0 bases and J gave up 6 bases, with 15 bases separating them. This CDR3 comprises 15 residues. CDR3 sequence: CASSLGSGRASEAFF. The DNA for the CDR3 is TGTGCCAGCAGCTTGGGTTCAGGGAGGGCCTCTGAAGCTTTCTTT.

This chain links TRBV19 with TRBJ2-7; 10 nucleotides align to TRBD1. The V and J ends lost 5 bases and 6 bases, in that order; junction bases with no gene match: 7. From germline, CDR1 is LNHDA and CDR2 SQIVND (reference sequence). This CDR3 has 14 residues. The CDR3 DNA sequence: TGTGCCAGTAGTTTTGGACAGGGGGGATTCGAGCAGTACTTC. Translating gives CASSFGQGGFEQYF.

CDR3 nucleotide sequence: TGTGCCAGCAGCCAAGAACTAGCGGCCGTTGATACGCAGTATTTT. Its translation is CASSQELAAVDTQYF. The rearrangement links TRBV4-2 to TRBJ2-3, with 8 nucleotides matching TRBD2. The germline gives CDR1 LGHNA, CDR2 YNFKEQ. This CDR3 has 15 residues. J gave up 6 bases and V 0 bases, and 5 bases lay outside the gene matches.

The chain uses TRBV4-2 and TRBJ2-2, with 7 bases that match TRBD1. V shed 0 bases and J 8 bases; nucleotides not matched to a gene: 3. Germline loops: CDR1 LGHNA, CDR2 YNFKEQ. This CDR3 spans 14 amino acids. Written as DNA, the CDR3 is TGTGCCAGCAGCCAAGATGACAGGGAGGGGGAGCTGTTTTTT. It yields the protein CASSQDDREGELFF.